This T cell receptor beta chain was found in a study of blood T cell repertoires in COVID-19. Study as a whole: Samples of COVID-19 (acute and convalescent) were obtained from the United States, Italy and Spain. Nucleic acid was either cDNA or gDNA, and it came from T cells, B-cell-depleted T cells, or PBMCs.

Assay: immunoSEQ multiplex PCR; the TCRdb copy retains only in-frame clones and omits some. Found here are approximately 77,000 clones, roughly 85% of them singletons; the top ten hold 1.5% to 2%. This CDR3 spans 15 amino acids. J lost 5 bases, V lost 3 bases, and 10 bases had no gene match. The V gene's germline CDR1 is SGHRS and CDR2 YFSETQ. The clonotype was recovered from a man aged 25-45 years with acute or convalescent COVID-19. The V call is TRBV5-1, the J call TRBJ1-2, with TRBD1 matching over 7 bases. What was sequenced was peripheral blood. The CDR3 sequence: CASSSQGGLGYGYTF. In DNA, the CDR3 is TGCGCCAGCAGCTCACAAGGGGGCCTAGGTTATGGCTACACCTTC.